Sequencing of this T cell receptor beta chain was carried out in a study of OX40 agonist ivuxolimab in advanced cancers. Method: immunoSEQ multiplex PCR; TCRdb's copy keeps in-frame clones and lacks some. Among 15,000 to 20,000 clones, roughly 87% were seen once, and the ten largest hold less than 30%. Trimming pared 6 bases from V and 0 bases from J, leaving 14 bases between. The CDR3 covers 16 residues. Per germline, CDR1 MRHNA and CDR2 SNTAGT. The TCR comes from an adult with an advanced solid tumor such as melanoma, head and neck, liver or kidney cancer. Sequencing used CD4+ or CD8+ T cells sorted from blood, obtained in a trial of the OX40 agonist ivuxolimab. This chain links TRBV6-4 with TRBJ2-2; D perhaps matches TRBD1 (5 bases). In nucleotides, the CDR3 is TGTGCCAGCAGCGAAGACAGTGACGCGAACACCGGGGAGCTGTTTTTT. As protein: CASSEDSDANTGELFF.